One and the same sample provided the 2 T cell receptor beta chains below, sequenced in a study of T cells and Merkel cell carcinoma outcomes. Assay used: immunoSEQ multiplex PCR; TCRdb lists only in-frame clones, some missing. The sample has 6,500 to 7,500 clones, 90% seen once. Sequenced material: tumor tissue from Merkel cell carcinoma. The receptor source for this set is a human donor with Merkel cell carcinoma.

The rearrangement uses TRBV25-1 and TRBJ1-4; D is unclear. Germline CDR1 MGHDK, CDR2 SYGVNS. The length of the CDR3 is 14 residues. V lost 3 bases, J lost 8 bases, and 13 bases lay in between. CDR3 DNA sequence: TGTGCCAGCAGTGAGGGGAACATCAGGGAAAAACTGTTTTTT. Protein product: CASSEGNIREKLFF.

The V call is TRBV19, the J call TRBJ2-2; possibly TRBD1 for D (5 bases). Looked up from germline, CDR1 is LNHDA and CDR2 is SQIVND (reference sequence). The CDR3 length is 13 residues. V lost 9 bases to trimming and J lost 6 bases, with 14 bases between them. The CDR3 nucleotides are TGTGCCAGCGACAGTGACGGTTCCGGGGAGCTGTTTTTT. Translation: CASDSDGSGELFF.